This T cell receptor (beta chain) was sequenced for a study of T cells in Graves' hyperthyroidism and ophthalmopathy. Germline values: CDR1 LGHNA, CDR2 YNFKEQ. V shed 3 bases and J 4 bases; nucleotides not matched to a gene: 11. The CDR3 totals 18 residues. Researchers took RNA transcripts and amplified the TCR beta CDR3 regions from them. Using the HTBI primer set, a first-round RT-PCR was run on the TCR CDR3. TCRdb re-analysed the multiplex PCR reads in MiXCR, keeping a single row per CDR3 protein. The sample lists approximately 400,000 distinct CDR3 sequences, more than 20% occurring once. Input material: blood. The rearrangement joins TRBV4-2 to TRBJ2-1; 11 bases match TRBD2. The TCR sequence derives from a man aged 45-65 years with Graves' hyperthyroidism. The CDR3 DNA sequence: TGTGCCAGCAGCCACACGACCTCGACTAGCGGGAAATACAATGAGCAGTTCTTC. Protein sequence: CASSHTTSTSGKYNEQFF.